A selection of T cell receptor beta chains follows, all from one sample in a study of shared clonotypes between healthy human individuals. The repertoire was sequenced with immunoSEQ multiplex PCR; TCRdb's copy has only in-frame clones and lacks some. The sample shows 180,000 or so clones, roughly 93% of them seen only once. Specimen: naive CD4+ T cells sorted from blood. These receptors all come from a woman aged 30 to 39 in good health. Each CDR3 is given with its conserved first and last residue. The D gene is left open where the match is weak. Clone size is shown for a subset of rows, as once, few, many or a class of expanded clone.

v_gene: TRBV28
d_gene: TRBD1
abundance: once
j_gene: TRBJ1-4
CDR3aa: CASTKMGQGGEKLFF
CDR3nt: TGTGCCAGCACCAAAATGGGACAGGGCGGTGAAAAACTGTTTTTT

v_gene: TRBV7-9
d_gene: TRBD2
abundance: NA
j_gene: TRBJ2-3
CDR3aa: CASSLALAGYTDTQYF
CDR3nt: TGTGCCAGCAGCTTAGCTCTAGCGGGATACACAGATACGCAGTATTTT

v_gene: TRBV29-1
d_gene: NA
abundance: NA
j_gene: TRBJ2-3
CDR3aa: CSVRGGGDTQYF
CDR3nt: TGCAGCGTCCGAGGCGGAGGAGATACGCAGTATTTT

v_gene: TRBV6-1
d_gene: NA
abundance: once
j_gene: TRBJ1-2
CDR3aa: CASSPGPTYGYTF
CDR3nt: TGTGCTAGCAGTCCCGGGCCTACCTATGGCTACACCTTC

v_gene: TRBV19
d_gene: NA
abundance: NA
j_gene: TRBJ1-1
CDR3aa: CASSIQTGKTEAFF
CDR3nt: TGTGCCAGTAGTATCCAGACAGGAAAGACTGAAGCTTTCTTT

v_gene: TRBV7-3
d_gene: TRBD1
abundance: NA
j_gene: TRBJ2-7
CDR3aa: CASSHDHVRQGYEQYF
CDR3nt: TGCGCCAGCAGCCACGACCATGTTAGACAGGGGTACGAGCAGTACTTC

v_gene: TRBV15
d_gene: NA
abundance: NA
j_gene: TRBJ1-5
CDR3aa: CATSRGQGLRNQPQHF
CDR3nt: TGTGCCACCAGCAGAGGGCAGGGGTTAAGAAATCAGCCCCAGCATTTT

v_gene: TRBV18
d_gene: TRBD1
abundance: once
j_gene: TRBJ1-2
CDR3aa: CASSPRDRDGYTF
CDR3nt: TGTGCCAGCTCACCCCGGGACAGGGACGGCTACACCTTC

v_gene: TRBV29-1
d_gene: NA
abundance: NA
j_gene: TRBJ2-5
CDR3aa: CSGLWGDEQYF
CDR3nt: TGCAGCGGTTTATGGGGAGATGAGCAGTACTTC

v_gene: TRBV6-6
d_gene: NA
abundance: NA
j_gene: TRBJ1-5
CDR3aa: CASSGSGGSNQPQHF
CDR3nt: TGTGCCAGCAGTGGGTCGGGGGGGAGCAATCAGCCCCAGCATTTT

v_gene: TRBV5-1
d_gene: TRBD1
abundance: once
j_gene: TRBJ1-3
CDR3aa: CASSAGPGQVFGNTIYF
CDR3nt: TGCGCCAGCAGCGCGGGGCCGGGACAGGTCTTTGGAAACACCATATATTTT

v_gene: TRBV11-2
d_gene: TRBD1
abundance: NA
j_gene: TRBJ2-7
CDR3aa: CASSSKVGQGAYEQYF
CDR3nt: TGTGCCAGCAGCTCGAAGGTGGGACAGGGGGCCTACGAGCAGTACTTC

v_gene: TRBV7-9
d_gene: NA
abundance: NA
j_gene: TRBJ1-5
CDR3aa: CASSLTEGSQPQHF
CDR3nt: TGTGCCAGCAGCTTAACGGAGGGTAGCCAGCCCCAGCATTTT

v_gene: TRBV7-6
d_gene: NA
abundance: NA
j_gene: TRBJ2-1
CDR3aa: CASSLGATRPAAGEQFF
CDR3nt: TGTGCCAGCAGCTTAGGCGCCACCCGGCCCGCGGCCGGTGAGCAGTTCTTC

v_gene: TRBV4-1
d_gene: NA
abundance: NA
j_gene: TRBJ1-4
CDR3aa: CASSKTGTDNEKLFF
CDR3nt: TGCGCCAGCAGTAAGACCGGGACGGATAATGAAAAACTGTTTTTT

v_gene: TRBV7-9
d_gene: NA
abundance: NA
j_gene: TRBJ1-3
CDR3aa: CASSAEVTGNTIYF
CDR3nt: TGTGCCAGCAGCGCGGAGGTAACTGGAAACACCATATATTTT

v_gene: TRBV28
d_gene: NA
abundance: NA
j_gene: TRBJ1-2
CDR3aa: CASSLRENYGYTF
CDR3nt: TGTGCCAGCAGTCTCAGGGAGAACTATGGCTACACCTTC

v_gene: TRBV5-6
d_gene: NA
abundance: NA
j_gene: TRBJ1-4
CDR3aa: CASSTGWEGLYGKLFF
CDR3nt: TGTGCCAGCAGCACAGGATGGGAGGGGCTTTATGGAAAACTGTTTTTT

v_gene: TRBV28
d_gene: NA
abundance: NA
j_gene: TRBJ1-5
CDR3aa: CASSPSADQPQHF
CDR3nt: TGTGCCAGCAGTCCCTCAGCCGATCAGCCCCAGCATTTT

v_gene: TRBV28
d_gene: TRBD1
abundance: NA
j_gene: TRBJ2-7
CDR3aa: CASSTTGTGKGYEQYF
CDR3nt: TGTGCCAGCAGTACCACCGGGACAGGGAAGGGTTACGAGCAGTACTTC

v_gene: TRBV6-1
d_gene: TRBD1
abundance: NA
j_gene: TRBJ1-1
CDR3aa: CASSLRQGRTEAFF
CDR3nt: TGTGCCAGCAGTCTCCGACAGGGGCGGACTGAAGCTTTCTTT

v_gene: TRBV29-1
d_gene: NA
abundance: once
j_gene: TRBJ1-2
CDR3aa: CSVVPRTGNYGYTF
CDR3nt: TGCAGCGTTGTCCCCCGCACGGGGAACTATGGCTACACCTTC

v_gene: TRBV5-1
d_gene: NA
abundance: NA
j_gene: TRBJ1-1
CDR3aa: CASSLQVPTGDTEAFF
CDR3nt: TGCGCCAGCAGCTTGCAGGTTCCGACGGGGGACACTGAAGCTTTCTTT

v_gene: TRBV18
d_gene: NA
abundance: NA
j_gene: TRBJ2-5
CDR3aa: CASSRAPGEALQETQYF
CDR3nt: TGTGCCAGCTCAAGAGCTCCAGGGGAGGCCCTCCAAGAGACCCAGTACTTC

v_gene: TRBV7-6
d_gene: NA
abundance: few
j_gene: TRBJ1-3
CDR3aa: CASSSYRGGVNTIYF
CDR3nt: TGTGCCAGCAGCTCCTACCGGGGAGGGGTGAACACCATATATTTT

v_gene: TRBV5-5
d_gene: NA
abundance: NA
j_gene: TRBJ2-7
CDR3aa: CASSSKRTLSYEQYF
CDR3nt: TGTGCCAGCAGCTCCAAGCGGACACTCTCCTACGAGCAGTACTTC

v_gene: TRBV5-3
d_gene: NA
abundance: NA
j_gene: TRBJ2-1
CDR3aa: CARSLAVRGSYNEQFF
CDR3nt: TGTGCCAGAAGCTTGGCCGTAAGGGGGTCCTACAATGAGCAGTTCTTC

v_gene: TRBV2
d_gene: NA
abundance: NA
j_gene: TRBJ1-4
CDR3aa: CASRDQGLTNEKLFF
CDR3nt: TGTGCCAGCAGGGATCAGGGACTCACTAATGAAAAACTGTTTTTT

v_gene: TRBV18
d_gene: NA
abundance: NA
j_gene: TRBJ1-2
CDR3aa: CASSPNELDGYTF
CDR3nt: TGTGCCAGCTCACCAAACGAACTTGACGGCTACACCTTC

v_gene: TRBV10-3
d_gene: TRBD1
abundance: NA
j_gene: TRBJ1-4
CDR3aa: CAISPSDRGPEKLFF
CDR3nt: TGTGCCATCAGTCCCTCCGACAGGGGACCTGAAAAACTGTTTTTT

v_gene: TRBV5-1
d_gene: NA
abundance: NA
j_gene: TRBJ2-2
CDR3aa: CASSLGSPKGTGELFF
CDR3nt: TGCGCCAGCAGCTTGGGTTCCCCCAAGGGGACCGGGGAGCTGTTTTTT

v_gene: TRBV2
d_gene: NA
abundance: NA
j_gene: TRBJ1-1
CDR3aa: CASSEGWAEAFF
CDR3nt: TGTGCCAGCAGTGAAGGATGGGCTGAAGCTTTCTTT

v_gene: TRBV11-2
d_gene: NA
abundance: NA
j_gene: TRBJ2-7
CDR3aa: CASSLAGGEREQYF
CDR3nt: TGTGCCAGCAGCTTAGCCGGCGGGGAACGCGAGCAGTACTTC

v_gene: TRBV7-8
d_gene: NA
abundance: NA
j_gene: TRBJ2-7
CDR3aa: CASSFADRSYEQYF
CDR3nt: TGTGCCAGCAGCTTCGCCGACAGAAGCTACGAGCAGTACTTC

v_gene: TRBV15
d_gene: TRBD2
abundance: NA
j_gene: TRBJ2-7
CDR3aa: CATSRDVGLAGAEQYF
CDR3nt: TGTGCCACCAGCAGAGATGTAGGACTAGCCGGCGCCGAGCAGTACTTC

v_gene: TRBV6-1
d_gene: TRBD1
abundance: few
j_gene: TRBJ2-7
CDR3aa: CASSERQGVGEQYF
CDR3nt: TGTGCCAGCAGTGAACGGCAGGGGGTAGGGGAGCAGTACTTC

v_gene: TRBV28
d_gene: NA
abundance: NA
j_gene: TRBJ2-1
CDR3aa: CASSSAWYNEQFF
CDR3nt: TGTGCCAGCAGTTCAGCCTGGTACAATGAGCAGTTCTTC

v_gene: TRBV11-1
d_gene: TRBD2
abundance: NA
j_gene: TRBJ2-5
CDR3aa: CASSSPTSGAQETQYF
CDR3nt: TGTGCCAGCAGCTCCCCCACTAGCGGAGCCCAAGAGACCCAGTACTTC

v_gene: TRBV28
d_gene: TRBD2
abundance: NA
j_gene: TRBJ2-2
CDR3aa: CASFQAGGVGTGELFF
CDR3nt: TGTGCCAGCTTTCAAGCGGGAGGGGTGGGCACCGGGGAGCTGTTTTTT

v_gene: TRBV25-1
d_gene: NA
abundance: once
j_gene: TRBJ1-1
CDR3aa: CASSEPGLVAFF
CDR3nt: TGTGCCAGCAGTGAACCAGGATTGGTGGCTTTCTTT

v_gene: TRBV5-1
d_gene: NA
abundance: once
j_gene: TRBJ1-5
CDR3aa: CASSLGPGYNQPQHF
CDR3nt: TGCGCCAGCAGCTTGGGCCCAGGGTACAATCAGCCCCAGCATTTT

v_gene: TRBV6-6
d_gene: NA
abundance: NA
j_gene: TRBJ1-1
CDR3aa: CASSYSKGRNTEAFF
CDR3nt: TGTGCCAGCAGTTACTCAAAGGGGCGGAACACTGAAGCTTTCTTT

v_gene: TRBV14
d_gene: TRBD1
abundance: once
j_gene: TRBJ1-1
CDR3aa: CASSKRQGWLPEAFF
CDR3nt: TGTGCCAGCAGCAAAAGACAGGGGTGGTTGCCTGAAGCTTTCTTT

v_gene: TRBV18
d_gene: NA
abundance: NA
j_gene: TRBJ1-5
CDR3aa: CASSPETGSNQPQHF
CDR3nt: TGTGCCAGCTCACCAGAGACAGGCAGCAATCAGCCCCAGCATTTT

v_gene: TRBV28
d_gene: TRBD1
abundance: NA
j_gene: TRBJ1-4
CDR3aa: CASSLRQGVNEKLFF
CDR3nt: TGTGCCAGCAGTTTACGACAGGGGGTCAATGAAAAACTGTTTTTT

v_gene: TRBV19
d_gene: TRBD1
abundance: NA
j_gene: TRBJ2-7
CDR3aa: CASSGPDREIYEQYF
CDR3nt: TGTGCCAGTAGCGGCCCGGACAGGGAGATCTACGAGCAGTACTTC

v_gene: TRBV6-1
d_gene: NA
abundance: NA
j_gene: TRBJ2-6
CDR3aa: CASSEVQGANVLTF
CDR3nt: TGTGCCAGCAGTGAGGTGCAAGGGGCCAACGTCCTGACTTTC